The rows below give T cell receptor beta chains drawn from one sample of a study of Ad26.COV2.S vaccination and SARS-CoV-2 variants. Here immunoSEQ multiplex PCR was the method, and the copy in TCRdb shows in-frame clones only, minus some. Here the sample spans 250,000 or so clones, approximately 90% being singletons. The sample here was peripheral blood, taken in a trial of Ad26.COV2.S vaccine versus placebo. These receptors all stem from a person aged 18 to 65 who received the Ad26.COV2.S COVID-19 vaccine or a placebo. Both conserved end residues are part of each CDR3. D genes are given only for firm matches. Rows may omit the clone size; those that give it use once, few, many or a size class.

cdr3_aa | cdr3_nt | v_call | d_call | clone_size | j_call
CASSPQAGANSPLHF | TGTGCCAGCAGTCCCCAAGCAGGGGCCAATTCACCCCTCCACTTT | TRBV5-6 | NA | NA | TRBJ1-6
CASSLGQNTEAFF | TGTGCCAGCAGCTTAGGACAAAACACTGAAGCTTTCTTT | TRBV11-3 | NA | NA | TRBJ1-1
CAWSGTGQPRNSPLHF | TGTGCCTGGAGCGGTACGGGACAGCCGCGTAATTCACCCCTCCACTTT | TRBV30 | TRBD1 | NA | TRBJ1-6
CASSLGRNQPQHF | TGTGCCAGCAGCTTAGGGCGGAATCAGCCCCAGCATTTT | TRBV11-2 | NA | few | TRBJ1-5
CATSRISPINRGYTF | TGTGCCACCAGCAGAATAAGCCCAATTAATCGAGGCTACACCTTC | TRBV15 | NA | NA | TRBJ1-2
CASSLASGASLTDTQYF | TGTGCCAGCAGCTTAGCCAGCGGGGCCTCACTCACAGATACGCAGTATTTT | TRBV7-9 | TRBD2 | NA | TRBJ2-3
CASSLNNEQFF | TGTGCCAGCAGTTTAAATAATGAGCAGTTCTTC | TRBV12-3/TRBV12-4 | NA | NA | TRBJ2-1
CASSLAGRSPELYNEQFF | TGTGCCAGCAGCTTGGCTGGTAGGAGCCCGGAACTGTACAATGAGCAGTTCTTC | TRBV5-6 | NA | NA | TRBJ2-1
CASSFTGGGSPLHF | TGTGCCAGCAGTTTTACAGGGGGAGGTTCACCCCTCCACTTT | TRBV6-5 | TRBD1 | NA | TRBJ1-6
CATSDFGQPQHF | TGTGCCACCAGTGATTTTGGGCAGCCCCAGCATTTT | TRBV24-1 | NA | NA | TRBJ1-5
CASSLVQQKNTEAFF | TGTGCCAGCAGCTTAGTACAGCAGAAGAACACTGAAGCTTTCTTT | TRBV7-9 | NA | NA | TRBJ1-1
CASSQDSIARSGELFF | TGCGCCAGCAGCCAAGATTCAATAGCTAGGTCCGGGGAGCTGTTTTTT | TRBV4-3 | NA | NA | TRBJ2-2
CASSETVNTEAFF | TGTGCCAGCTCAGAGACAGTGAACACTGAAGCTTTCTTT | TRBV18 | NA | NA | TRBJ1-1
CAWSLPGGGFQPQHF | TGTGCCTGGAGTCTCCCCGGGGGAGGATTTCAGCCCCAGCATTTT | TRBV30 | NA | NA | TRBJ1-5
CASKSGPSNQPQHF | TGTGCCAGTAAAAGCGGGCCTAGCAATCAGCCCCAGCATTTT | TRBV19 | NA | NA | TRBJ1-5
CAWSVTVSRRDRGVGYGYTF | TGTGCCTGGAGTGTAACGGTTTCGCGACGGGACAGGGGAGTAGGCTATGGCTACACCTTC | TRBV30 | TRBD1 | NA | TRBJ1-2
CASSQAGNTEAFF | TGTGCCAGCAGCCAAGCCGGGAACACTGAAGCTTTCTTT | TRBV14 | NA | few | TRBJ1-1
CASSLWDRDMNTEAFF | TGTGCCAGCAGCCTGTGGGACAGGGACATGAACACTGAAGCTTTCTTT | TRBV7-9 | TRBD1 | NA | TRBJ1-1
CASSLRGPASGSYTDTQYF | TGTGCCAGCAGCTTAAGGGGACCGGCTAGCGGGTCATACACAGATACGCAGTATTTT | TRBV7-3 | TRBD2 | NA | TRBJ2-3
CASSKGGQEYNEQFF | TGTGCCAGCAGTAAGGGGGGACAGGAGTACAATGAGCAGTTCTTC | TRBV11-3 | TRBD1 | once | TRBJ2-1
CSVGQGPGNQPQHF | TGCAGCGTCGGACAGGGTCCAGGCAATCAGCCCCAGCATTTT | TRBV29-1 | TRBD1 | NA | TRBJ1-5
CASSQVGVRTEAFF | TGTGCCAGCAGCCAAGTTGGTGTAAGGACTGAAGCTTTCTTT | TRBV3-1/TRBV3-2 | NA | NA | TRBJ1-1
CASSPLGSRTGELFF | TGTGCCAGCAGCCCGTTAGGGAGTAGGACCGGGGAGCTGTTTTTT | TRBV11-1 | NA | few | TRBJ2-2
CASSQELALSYNEQFF | TGCGCCAGCAGCCAAGAACTAGCGCTCTCCTACAATGAGCAGTTCTTC | TRBV4-3 | TRBD2 | once | TRBJ2-1
CASSPVRVGGDGYTF | TGTGCCAGCAGCCCCGTGAGAGTAGGGGGCGATGGCTACACCTTC | TRBV7-9 | TRBD1 | NA | TRBJ1-2
CASSRGQGRGYGYTF | TGTGCCAGTAGTAGGGGCCAAGGGCGCGGCTATGGCTACACCTTC | TRBV19 | NA | NA | TRBJ1-2
CAWSVRPGQGEKLFF | TGTGCCTGGAGTGTACGGCCAGGGCAAGGTGAAAAACTGTTTTTT | TRBV30 | NA | NA | TRBJ1-4
CASSRQGEETQYF | TGTGCCAGCAGTCGTCAGGGGGAAGAGACCCAGTACTTC | TRBV6-5 | TRBD1 | NA | TRBJ2-5
CASSYGTAEKLFF | TGTGCCAGCAGTTACGGGACAGCTGAAAAACTGTTTTTT | TRBV3-1/TRBV3-2 | TRBD1 | NA | TRBJ1-4
CASSLTSGNEQFF | TGTGCCAGCAGCCTCACCTCAGGTAATGAGCAGTTCTTC | TRBV3-1/TRBV3-2 | NA | NA | TRBJ2-1
CASSLSNTGELFF | TGTGCCAGCAGCTTGTCGAACACCGGGGAGCTGTTTTTT | TRBV7-9 | NA | NA | TRBJ2-2
CASSGTSGGLKTYEQYF | TGTGCCTCCTCGGGGACTAGCGGGGGCCTAAAAACCTACGAGCAGTACTTC | TRBV30 | TRBD2 | NA | TRBJ2-7